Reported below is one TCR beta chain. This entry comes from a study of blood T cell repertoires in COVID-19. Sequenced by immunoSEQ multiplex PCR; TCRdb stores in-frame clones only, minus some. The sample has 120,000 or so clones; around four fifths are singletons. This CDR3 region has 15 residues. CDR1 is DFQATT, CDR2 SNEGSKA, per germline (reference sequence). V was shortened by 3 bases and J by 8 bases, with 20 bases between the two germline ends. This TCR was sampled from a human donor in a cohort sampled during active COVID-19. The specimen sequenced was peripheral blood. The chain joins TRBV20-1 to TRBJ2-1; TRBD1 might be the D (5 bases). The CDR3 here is CSASTQGLLLDEQFF. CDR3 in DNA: TGCAGTGCTAGTACCCAGGGCTTGTTGTTGGATGAGCAGTTCTTC.